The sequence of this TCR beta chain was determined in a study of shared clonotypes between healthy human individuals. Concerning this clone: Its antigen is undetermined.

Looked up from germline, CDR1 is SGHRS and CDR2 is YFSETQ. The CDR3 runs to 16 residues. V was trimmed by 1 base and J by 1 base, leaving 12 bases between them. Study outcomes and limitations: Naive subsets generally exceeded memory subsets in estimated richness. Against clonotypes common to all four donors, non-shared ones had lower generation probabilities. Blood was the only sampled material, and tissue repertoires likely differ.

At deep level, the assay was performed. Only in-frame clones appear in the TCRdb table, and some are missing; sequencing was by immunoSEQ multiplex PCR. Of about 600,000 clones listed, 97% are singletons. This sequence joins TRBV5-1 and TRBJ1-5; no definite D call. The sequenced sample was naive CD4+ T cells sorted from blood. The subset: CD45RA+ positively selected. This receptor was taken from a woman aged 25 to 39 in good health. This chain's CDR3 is CASSLYGLGSNQPQHF. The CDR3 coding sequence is TGCGCCAGCAGCTTGTACGGTCTGGGGAGCAATCAGCCCCAGCATTTT. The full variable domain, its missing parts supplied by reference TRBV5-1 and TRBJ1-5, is KAGVTQTPRYLIKTRGQQVTLSCSPISGHRSVSWYQQTPGQGLQFLFEYFSETQRNKGNFPGRFSGRQFSNSRSEMNVSTLELGDSALYLCASSLYGLGSNQPQHFGDGTRLSIL.